This is a list of T cell receptor beta chains from one sample in a study of human T cells and chemical hapten exposure. From the RACE reads, TCRdb called clonotypes with MiXCR, one entry per CDR3 protein. Of about 200,000 distinct CDR3 sequences in the sample, around 25% were seen once. The starting material was whole blood, obtained in connection with sensitization to the hapten diphenylcyclopropenone (DPC). These TCRs come from a middle-aged woman with alopecia areata. Some clones in this sample may be carry-over from other donors' samples. Each CDR3 is given with its conserved first and last residue. D genes are given only for firm matches. Clone size is given for some rows only: seen once, a few or many times, or a class if the clone is expanded.

V gene	clone size	J gene	CDR3 length	D gene	CDR3 protein	CDR3 DNA
TRBV19	NA	TRBJ1-5	15	NA	CASSIGGRTRRPQHF	TGTGCCAGTAGTATCGGGGGCAGGACAAGACGGCCCCAGCATTTT
TRBV20-1	NA	TRBJ2-3	17	TRBD2	CSARETLGGRIVDTQYF	TGCAGTGCTAGAGAAACCCTGGGCGGGAGGATCGTAGATACGCAGTATTTT
TRBV2	NA	TRBJ2-5	14	NA	CASTIRRERETQYF	TGTGCCAGCACTATTCGCAGGGAGAGAGAGACCCAGTACTTC
TRBV12-3/TRBV12-4	NA	TRBJ1-5	15	NA	CASSLWGRSNQPQHF	TGTGCCAGCAGTTTATGGGGGCGTAGCAATCAGCCCCAGCATTTT
TRBV3-1	few	TRBJ2-7	19	TRBD2	CASSRYGTSARGQTYEQYF	TGTGCCAGCAGCCGCTACGGGACTAGTGCTCGTGGGCAGACCTACGAGCAGTACTTC
TRBV2	once	TRBJ2-1	14	TRBD2	CASRPGQGTSGPLF	TGTGCCAGCAGACCGGGACAGGGGACTAGCGGGCCCCTCTTC
TRBV28	few	TRBJ1-1	14	NA	CASRGGGTNTEAFF	TGTGCCAGCAGGGGAGGGGGGACGAACACTGAAGCTTTCTTT
TRBV21-1	few	TRBJ1-1	17	NA	CASSKEKVEWVRAEAFF	TGTGCCAGCAGCAAAGAGAAAGTTGAATGGGTTCGGGCTGAAGCTTTCTTT
TRBV5-1	NA	TRBJ2-3	14	NA	CASSLARLTDTQYF	TGCGCCAGCAGCTTGGCGCGGCTAACAGATACGCAGTATTTT
TRBV28	NA	TRBJ2-6	17	TRBD1	CASSFGTGGVGANVLTF	TGTGCCAGCAGTTTCGGGACAGGGGGTGTTGGGGCCAACGTCCTGACTTTC
TRBV10-3	NA	TRBJ2-5	18	TRBD2	CAISEKLAGGQIQETQYF	TGTGCCATCAGTGAGAAGCTAGCGGGAGGGCAAATCCAAGAGACCCAGTACTTC
TRBV6-5	NA	TRBJ2-7	14	TRBD1	CASRTGQGAHEQYF	TGTGCCAGCAGGACAGGACAGGGGGCCCACGAGCAGTACTTC
TRBV29-1	NA	TRBJ2-7	14	TRBD2	CSVDLAGGGYEQYF	TGCAGCGTTGACTTGGCGGGAGGAGGTTACGAGCAGTACTTC
TRBV20-1	NA	TRBJ2-1	15	TRBD2	CSASPGTSGRVEQFF	TGCAGTGCTAGTCCGGGGACTAGCGGGAGAGTCGAGCAGTTCTTC
TRBV4-3	NA	TRBJ1-2	16	NA	CASSQDPQGGGYGYTF	TGCGCCAGCAGCCAAGATCCCCAGGGAGGTGGCTATGGCTACACCTTC
TRBV28	NA	TRBJ1-5	12	NA	CASGLVRMPQHF	TGTGCCAGCGGACTCGTGCGTATGCCCCAGCATTTT
TRBV28	few	TRBJ1-5	14	NA	CASSFGGREQPQHF	TGTGCCAGCAGTTTCGGTGGCAGGGAGCAGCCCCAGCATTTT
TRBV29-1	many	TRBJ2-3	13	TRBD2	CSADWTSGDTQYF	TGCAGCGCTGACTGGACTAGCGGAGATACGCAGTATTTT
TRBV4-3	many	TRBJ2-5	16	NA	CASSQERSGGLGTQYF	TGCGCCAGCAGCCAAGAGCGTTCAGGGGGGCTTGGGACCCAGTACTTC
TRBV6-5	few	TRBJ1-5	15	NA	CASSSSGTRDQPQHF	TGTGCCAGCAGTTCCTCGGGGACGAGGGATCAGCCCCAGCATTTT
TRBV18	NA	TRBJ1-6	16	NA	CASSPRPPGDNSPLHF	TGTGCCAGCTCACCCCGCCCACCGGGAGATAATTCACCCCTCCACTTT
TRBV20-1	once	TRBJ1-5	15	TRBD1	CSARNRGGTNQPQHF	TGCAGTGCTAGGAACAGGGGGGGGACGAATCAGCCCCAGCATTTT
TRBV5-1	NA	TRBJ2-3	14	NA	CASSLGGPLDTQYF	TGCGCCAGCAGCCTTGGCGGTCCCCTAGATACGCAGTATTTT
TRBV20-1	few	TRBJ2-3	16	TRBD2	CSASQGLAGPADTQYF	TGCAGTGCTTCCCAGGGACTAGCGGGACCCGCAGATACGCAGTATTTT
TRBV30	NA	TRBJ1-1	13	NA	CAWSSQGNTEAFF	TGTGCCTGGAGTAGCCAGGGGAACACTGAAGCTTTCTTT
TRBV7-2	once	TRBJ2-3	15	NA	CASSLGQAFTDTQYF	TGTGCCAGCAGCTTAGGGCAGGCTTTCACAGATACGCAGTATTTT
TRBV7-2	NA	TRBJ2-5	15	TRBD2	CASSRLAGAGETQYF	TGTGCCAGCAGCCGACTAGCGGGAGCAGGGGAGACCCAGTACTTC
TRBV2	few	TRBJ2-3	15	TRBD1	CASSEVGQGTDTQYF	TGTGCCAGCAGTGAGGTGGGACAGGGAACAGATACGCAGTATTTT
TRBV12-3/TRBV12-4	NA	TRBJ1-1	14	NA	CASSSRAGRTEAFF	TGTGCCAGCAGTTCCCGAGCGGGTCGAACTGAAGCTTTCTTT
TRBV28	NA	TRBJ2-3	15	TRBD2	CASNLLRGGADTQYF	TGTGCCAGCAACCTCCTCCGGGGGGGCGCAGATACGCAGTATTTT
TRBV15	NA	TRBJ2-3	16	TRBD1	CATSGGQGLSTDTQYF	TGTGCCACCAGCGGGGGACAGGGGCTTAGCACAGATACGCAGTATTTT
TRBV7-9	NA	TRBJ2-7	13	TRBD1	CASNQGQIYEQYF	TGTGCCAGCAACCAGGGACAGATCTACGAGCAGTACTTC
TRBV10-3	NA	TRBJ1-2	14	TRBD1	CAISKTGVDYGYTF	TGTGCCATCAGTAAGACAGGGGTTGACTATGGCTACACCTTC
TRBV7-6	NA	TRBJ1-2	15	NA	CASSLGQGVNYGYTF	TGTGCCAGCAGCTTAGGGCAGGGAGTTAACTATGGCTACACCTTC
TRBV27	NA	TRBJ1-2	9	NA	CASSLNTDF	TGTGCCAGCAGTTTAAATACAGACTTC
TRBV20-1	few	TRBJ2-1	14	NA	CSARRDARRNEQFF	TGCAGTGCTAGACGGGACGCTAGGAGGAATGAGCAGTTCTTC
TRBV30	few	TRBJ1-2	12	NA	CAWGRDNYGYTF	TGTGCCTGGGGCCGGGACAACTATGGCTACACCTTC
TRBV9	few	TRBJ2-7	17	TRBD1	CASSPGQGKKKAYEQYF	TGTGCCAGCAGCCCGGGACAGGGAAAGAAAAAAGCCTACGAGCAGTACTTC
TRBV29-1	many	TRBJ2-1	14	NA	CSVRLSVPYNEQFF	TGCAGCGTTCGATTAAGCGTCCCGTACAATGAGCAGTTCTTC
TRBV20-1	few	TRBJ1-3	11	NA	CSAGPGNTIYF	TGCAGTGCTGGACCGGGAAACACCATATATTTT
TRBV12-3/TRBV12-4	NA	TRBJ2-5	15	NA	CASSLEAGYQETQYF	TGTGCCAGCAGTTTAGAGGCCGGGTACCAGGAGACCCAGTACTTC
TRBV2	NA	TRBJ1-4	15	TRBD1	CASSESGTGREKLFF	TGTGCCAGCAGTGAATCTGGGACAGGGAGAGAAAAACTGTTTTTT
TRBV27	NA	TRBJ2-7	12	NA	CASSGAWGEQYF	TGTGCCAGCAGTGGTGCGTGGGGGGAGCAGTACTTC
TRBV10-3	few	TRBJ2-7	13	NA	CAISERRTYEQYF	TGTGCCATCAGTGAGCGCCGTACCTACGAGCAGTACTTC
TRBV4-1	few	TRBJ2-2	16	NA	CASSQVGGRGTGELFF	TGCGCCAGCAGCCAAGTAGGCGGAAGAGGCACCGGGGAGCTGTTTTTT
TRBV25-1	NA	TRBJ1-1	12	TRBD1	CASTKGAGEAFF	TGTGCCAGCACTAAGGGGGCGGGGGAAGCTTTCTTT
TRBV24-1	few	TRBJ1-2	13	NA	CATSETAARRYTF	TGTGCCACCAGTGAGACAGCCGCTCGGCGCTACACCTTC